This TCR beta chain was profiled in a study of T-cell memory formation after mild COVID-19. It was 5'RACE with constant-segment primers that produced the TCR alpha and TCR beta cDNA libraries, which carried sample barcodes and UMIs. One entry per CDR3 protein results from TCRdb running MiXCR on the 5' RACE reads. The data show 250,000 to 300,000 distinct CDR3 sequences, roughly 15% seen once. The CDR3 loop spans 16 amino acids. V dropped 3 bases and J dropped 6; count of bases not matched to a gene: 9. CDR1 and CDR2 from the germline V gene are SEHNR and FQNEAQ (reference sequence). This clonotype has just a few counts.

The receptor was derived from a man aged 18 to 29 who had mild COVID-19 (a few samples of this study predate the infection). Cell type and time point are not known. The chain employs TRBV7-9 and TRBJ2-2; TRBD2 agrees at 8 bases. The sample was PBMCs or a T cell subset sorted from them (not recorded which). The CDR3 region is CASSLVTSGWAGELFF. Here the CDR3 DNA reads TGTGCCAGCAGCTTGGTCACTAGCGGTTGGGCCGGGGAGCTGTTTTTT.